This passage covers 16 T cell receptor beta chains from one sample sequenced in a study of blood T cells in healthy people across ages. PCR was performed a second time for roughly 7 to 12 cycles using a sample-barcoded 5' primer and a J-beta primer mix. One entry per CDR3 protein, called by TCRdb with MiXCR from the 5' RACE reads. Among approximately 2,000,000 distinct CDR3 sequences listed, about two fifths were seen once. The specimen was blood. Receptors were obtained from a human donor in good health.

The chain carries TRBV14 and TRBJ2-5; maybe TRBD1 (6 bases). The V gene's germline CDR1 is SGHDN and CDR2 FVKESK. The CDR3 extends over 14 amino acids. Trimming removed 4 bases at V and 5 bases at J, with 14 bases between. The CDR3 DNA is TGTGCCAGCAGCCGTGAACAGGGTGTGGAGACCCAGTACTTC. This gives the protein CASSREQGVETQYF.

This clonotype was counted between two and nine times. The chain is built from TRBV6-5 and TRBJ2-1; TRBD2 is a possible D gene (5 bases). Deletions cut 0 bases from V and 5 bases from J, with 14 bases between. In germline, CDR1 is MNHEY, CDR2 SVGAGI. The CDR3 has 16 amino acids. In DNA, the CDR3 is TGTGCCAGCAGTTACTCCAGACGACTACCCCACAATGAGCAGTTCTTC. Translation gives CASSYSRRLPHNEQFF.

The chain has TRBV18 and TRBJ1-2; the D gene is possibly TRBD1 (5 bases). The germline V gene encodes CDR1 KGHSH and CDR2 LQKENI. The CDR3 has 14 residues. V was shortened by 2 bases and J by 8 bases, with 15 bases between the two germline ends. CDR3 DNA sequence: TGTGCCAGCTCACCAGGCAGGGAAAAGGGAGGCTACACCTTC. Its translation is CASSPGREKGGYTF.

The chain employs TRBV7-2 and TRBJ1-5; weak D call: TRBD1 (6 bases). Between the trimmed V and J ends, which lost 5 bases and 0 bases, there was a span of 17 bases. The CDR3 loop spans 17 amino acids. CDR1 and CDR2 from the germline V gene are SGHTA and FQGNSA. Written as DNA, the CDR3 is TGTGCCAGCAGCACTCCAACAGGGTTTTATAGCAATCAGCCCCAGCATTTT. This sequence encodes CASSTPTGFYSNQPQHF.

The V call is TRBV12-3 or TRBV12-4, the J call TRBJ1-1; no clear D. Trimming shortened V by 7 bases and J by 4 bases, and 13 bases separated the two germline ends. The CDR3 length is 13 residues. Written as DNA, the CDR3 is TGTGCCAGCACCCTCGGACCACCCACTGAAGCTTTCTTT. This translates into CASTLGPPTEAFF.

The V and J genes are TRBV12-5 and TRBJ2-1; 8 bases fit TRBD2. Germline V gene data show CDR1 as LGHNT and CDR2 as FRNRAP. The CDR3 is 15 residues long. V gave up 7 bases and J gave up 9 bases; unmatched junction bases: 14. CDR3 loop: CASAKREIGFGEQFF. The CDR3 DNA reads as TGTGCTAGTGCCAAGCGGGAGATCGGGTTTGGTGAGCAGTTCTTC.

The CDR3 sequence is CASRPDLTGSNSPLHF. In DNA, the CDR3 is TGTGCCAGCAGACCGGATTTGACAGGGTCGAATTCACCCCTCCACTTT. This chain connects TRBV7-3 to TRBJ1-6; TRBD1 matches 7 bases. This CDR3 spans 16 amino acids. Trimming removed 6 bases from V and 7 bases from J; junction bases left unmatched: 12. Germline assignment: CDR1 SGHTA and CDR2 FQGTGA.

J is TRBJ1-2 and V is TRBV4-1; 7 bases are a match to TRBD1. This CDR3 has 15 amino acids. Trimming removed 3 bases from V and 4 bases from J; junction bases left unmatched: 8. CDR1 is MGHRA and CDR2 is YSYEKL in the germline V gene. CDR3: CASSHLDRALYGYTF. CDR3 DNA: TGCGCCAGCAGCCACCTCGACAGGGCCCTCTATGGCTACACCTTC.

V gene TRBV7-2 combines with J gene TRBJ1-1; D call uncertain. Looked up from germline, CDR1 is SGHTA and CDR2 is FQGNSA. The CDR3 runs to 13 residues. V was shortened by 1 base and J by 3 bases, with 6 bases between the two germline ends. CDR3 residues: CASSLGWHTEAFF. CDR3 nucleotide sequence: TGTGCCAGCAGCTTAGGATGGCACACTGAAGCTTTCTTT.

This clonotype was observed many times. V and J are TRBV6-1 and TRBJ2-1; D is possibly TRBD1 (6 bases). Germline CDR1 reads MNHNS; CDR2 reads SASEGT. Trimming took 2 bases from V and 7 from J, leaving 12 bases between them. CDR3 length: 14 residues. In nucleotides, the CDR3 is TGTGCCAGCAGTGAAAGTGCAGGGGCGAATGAGCAGTTCTTC. As protein: CASSESAGANEQFF.

V is TRBV6-2 or TRBV6-3 and J is TRBJ1-5; possible D gene TRBD1, 6 bases. Trimming removed 7 bases at V and 1 base at J, with 11 bases between. In germline, CDR1 is MNHEY, CDR2 SVGEGT. CDR3 length: 14 residues. The CDR3 is CASTEGGSNQPQHF. The CDR3, as DNA: TGTGCCAGCACTGAAGGGGGGAGCAATCAGCCCCAGCATTTT.

This chain connects TRBV15 to TRBJ1-2; D might be TRBD1 (6 bases). The CDR3 has 15 residues. Deletions cut 0 bases from V and 4 bases from J, with 12 bases between. Per the germline V gene, CDR1 is LNHNV and CDR2 is YYDKDF (reference sequence). The CDR3 DNA reads as TGTGCCACCAGCAGAGATCGAGGACAGTCCTATGGCTACACCTTC. Amino acid sequence: CATSRDRGQSYGYTF.

This clonotype has a handful of counts. The chain recombines TRBV10-2 with TRBJ2-1; D is ambiguous. The CDR3 length is 14 residues. CDR1 WSHSY and CDR2 SAAADI come from the germline V gene. Trimming shortened V by 0 bases and J by 2 bases, and 5 bases separated the two germline ends. This CDR3 is CASSESPAYNEQFF. The CDR3, as DNA: TGCGCCAGCAGTGAGTCGCCGGCCTACAATGAGCAGTTCTTC.

This chain links TRBV29-1 with TRBJ1-2; D is ambiguous. V lost 3 bases and J lost 1, with 12 bases in between. From germline, CDR1 is SQVTM and CDR2 ANQGSEA. This CDR3 contains 14 residues. The CDR3 protein is CSVEERLDNYGYTF. The CDR3 coding sequence is TGCAGCGTTGAGGAACGGCTCGATAACTATGGCTACACCTTC.

The chain is built from TRBV4-1 and TRBJ1-2, with 9 bases identical to TRBD1. The CDR3 contains 17 residues. V gave up 3 bases and J gave up 3 bases; unmatched junction bases: 11. Looked up from germline, CDR1 is MGHRA and CDR2 is YSYEKL. The CDR3 sequence is CASSHPGQGTEYYGYTF. The CDR3 DNA follows: TGCGCCAGCAGCCACCCGGGACAGGGAACTGAGTACTATGGCTACACCTTC.

This clonotype was observed a handful of times. The chain is built from TRBV12-3 or TRBV12-4 and TRBJ1-5, with D maybe TRBD1 (5 bases). V shed 3 bases and J shed 10 bases, with 13 bases lying between them. The CDR3 is 13 amino acids. The CDR3: CASSLMGGRPQHF. The DNA for the CDR3 is TGTGCCAGCAGTTTGATGGGGGGTAGACCCCAGCATTTT.